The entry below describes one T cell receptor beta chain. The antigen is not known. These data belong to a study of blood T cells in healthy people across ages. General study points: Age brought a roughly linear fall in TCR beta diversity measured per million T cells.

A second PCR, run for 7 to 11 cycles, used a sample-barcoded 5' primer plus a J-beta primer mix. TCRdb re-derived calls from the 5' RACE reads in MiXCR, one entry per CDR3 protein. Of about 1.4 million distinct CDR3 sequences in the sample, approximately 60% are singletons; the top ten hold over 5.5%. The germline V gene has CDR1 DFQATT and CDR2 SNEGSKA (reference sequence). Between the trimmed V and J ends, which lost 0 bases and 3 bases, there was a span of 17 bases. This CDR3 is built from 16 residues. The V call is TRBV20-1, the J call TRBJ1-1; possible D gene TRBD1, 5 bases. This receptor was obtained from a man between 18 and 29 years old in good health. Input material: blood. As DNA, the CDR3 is TGCAGTGCTAGAGATCGGGGTTTCCTAGGGGACACTGAAGCTTTCTTT. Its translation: CSARDRGFLGDTEAFF.